Each of the 13 T cell receptor beta chains below was sequenced from the same sample in a study of T-cell memory formation after mild COVID-19. A single record per CDR3 protein comes from TCRdb applying MiXCR to the 5' RACE reads. The sample yields a few hundred thousand distinct CDR3 sequences, approximately 25% seen once. The specimen sequenced was PBMCs or a T cell subset sorted from them (not recorded which). These receptors were obtained from an adult woman who had mild COVID-19 (a few samples of this study predate the infection). Cell type and time point are not known.

The rearrangement uses TRBV4-2 and TRBJ1-1; possible D gene TRBD1, 5 bases. The CDR3 covers 15 residues. CDR1 LGHNA and CDR2 YNFKEQ come from the germline V gene. Between the trimmed V and J ends, which lost 2 bases and 4 bases, there was a span of 14 bases. In DNA form, the CDR3 reads TGTGCCAGCAGCCAAACGGGACTTACGAGCACTGAAGCTTTCTTT. It translates to CASSQTGLTSTEAFF.

The chain recombines TRBV5-1 with TRBJ1-2, with D perhaps matching TRBD1 (6 bases). V was clipped by 4 bases and J by 4 bases, with 17 bases between them. CDR1 is SGHRS and CDR2 is YFSETQ in the germline V gene. CDR3 size: 15 residues. Here the CDR3 reads CASSPGSGEGYGYTF. The CDR3 nucleotides are TGCGCCAGCAGCCCGGGGTCAGGGGAAGGCTATGGCTACACCTTC.

The sample holds one count of this clonotype. The chain combines TRBV5-1 with TRBJ2-7, with D perhaps TRBD2 (6 bases). V was clipped by 3 bases and J by 6 bases, with 28 bases between them. Germline V gene lookup returns CDR1 SGHRS and CDR2 YFSETQ. This CDR3 comprises 18 residues. Here the CDR3 DNA reads TGCGCCAGCAGCTCGCGGCTTGGGGTAGGGGACTTCTCGATCGAGCAGTACTTC. Amino acid sequence: CASSSRLGVGDFSIEQYF. Complete variable domain (other parts from reference TRBV5-1 and TRBJ2-7): KAGVTQTPRYLIKTRGQQVTLSCSPISGHRSVSWYQQTPGQGLQFLFEYFSETQRNKGNFPGRFSGRQFSNSRSEMNVSTLELGDSALYLCASSSRLGVGDFSIEQYFGPGTRLTVT.

This clonotype is medium-sized (0.01 to 0.1%) by share. CDR3 amino acids: CASSEHAPEFF. Here the CDR3 DNA reads TGTGCCAGCAGTGAACATGCCCCGGAGTTCTTC. The chain is built from TRBV2 and TRBJ2-1; no reliable D call. Trimming stripped 2 bases from V and 14 bases from J, with 10 bases between. Germline loops: CDR1 SNHLY, CDR2 FYNNEI. The CDR3 loop spans 11 amino acids.

V and J are TRBV5-6 and TRBJ2-7; TRBD1 aligns across 7 bases. The CDR3 sequence is 13 residues long. Germline CDR1 reads SGHDT; CDR2 reads YYEEEE. Unmatched junction bases numbered 6, after V lost 5 bases and J lost 4 bases. As DNA, the CDR3 is TGTGCCAGCAGTTCCGGGACAGAATACGAGCAGTACTTC. It is translated as CASSSGTEYEQYF.

This clonotype appeared a few times. This chain connects TRBV5-1 to TRBJ2-5; a weak D match, TRBD2 (6 bases). Looked up from germline, CDR1 is SGHRS and CDR2 is YFSETQ. V was pared by 4 bases and J by 5 bases, with 21 bases between. The CDR3 consists of 16 residues. Here the CDR3 reads CASSASWLEGGETQYF. The CDR3 coding sequence is TGCGCCAGCAGCGCCTCTTGGTTGGAGGGTGGCGAGACCCAGTACTTC.

In its sample, this clonotype was seen once. The chain joins TRBV20-1 to TRBJ2-3; D is unresolved. Germline V gene data show CDR1 as DFQATT and CDR2 as SNEGSKA (reference sequence). The CDR3 extends over 13 amino acids. V lost 1 base, J lost 3 bases, and 8 bases lay in between. The CDR3 here is CSARGVGTDTQYF. The CDR3 DNA follows: TGCAGTGCTAGAGGGGTAGGGACAGATACGCAGTATTTT.

The chain joins TRBV12-3 or TRBV12-4 to TRBJ2-2; no reliable D call. This CDR3 has 16 residues. V was clipped by 0 bases and J by 9 bases, with 17 bases between them. The CDR3 DNA reads TGTGCCAGCAGTTTAGCCCTCCTGGGTAGATCTCGGGAGCTGTTTTTT. Residues: CASSLALLGRSRELFF.

This clonotype turned up a few times. The chain carries TRBV4-2 and TRBJ1-2; D unresolved. This CDR3 spans 15 amino acids. Germline assignment: CDR1 LGHNA and CDR2 YNFKEQ. Between the trimmed V and J ends, which lost 0 bases and 4 bases, there was a span of 12 bases. CDR3 in amino acids: CASSQDRQKPYGYTF. The CDR3 DNA reads TGTGCCAGCAGCCAAGATCGGCAGAAACCCTATGGCTACACCTTC.

The V gene is TRBV20-1, the J gene TRBJ2-5; D possibly uses TRBD1 or TRBD2 (5 bases each). V was trimmed by 3 bases and J by 1 base, leaving 15 bases between them. The CDR3 is 15 residues long. CDR1 and CDR2 from the germline V gene are DFQATT and SNEGSKA (reference sequence). The CDR3 region is CSASPRGSRQETQYF. CDR3 DNA sequence: TGCAGTGCTAGCCCCCGGGGCAGTCGCCAAGAGACCCAGTACTTC.

The V and J genes are TRBV29-1 and TRBJ2-3, with a weak D call TRBD2 (6 bases). The CDR3 consists of 14 residues. Trimming took off 6 bases at V and 5 bases at J, with 18 bases between the two ends. Germline-derived CDR1 and CDR2 are SQVTM and ANQGSEA. CDR3 loop: CSVAGPSGVDTQYF. The DNA for the CDR3 is TGCAGCGTGGCCGGGCCTTCGGGGGTAGATACGCAGTATTTT.

This clonotype has only one observation. The chain has TRBV19 and TRBJ1-5, with D possibly TRBD1 on 6 matching bases. The CDR3 length is 13 residues. Germline CDR1 reads LNHDA; CDR2 reads SQIVND (reference sequence). The CDR3: CAERGRGSQPQHF. CDR3 in DNA: TGTGCAGAACGGGGCAGGGGAAGTCAGCCCCAGCATTTT.

The chain has TRBV2 and TRBJ1-1; D call uncertain. The CDR3 covers 10 residues. CDR1 is SNHLY and CDR2 is FYNNEI in the germline V gene. The V end was cut by 7 bases, the J end by 12 bases, with 12 bases between. CDR3 in amino acids: CASIQGSTFF. In nucleotides, the CDR3 is TGTGCCAGCATCCAAGGATCTACTTTCTTT.